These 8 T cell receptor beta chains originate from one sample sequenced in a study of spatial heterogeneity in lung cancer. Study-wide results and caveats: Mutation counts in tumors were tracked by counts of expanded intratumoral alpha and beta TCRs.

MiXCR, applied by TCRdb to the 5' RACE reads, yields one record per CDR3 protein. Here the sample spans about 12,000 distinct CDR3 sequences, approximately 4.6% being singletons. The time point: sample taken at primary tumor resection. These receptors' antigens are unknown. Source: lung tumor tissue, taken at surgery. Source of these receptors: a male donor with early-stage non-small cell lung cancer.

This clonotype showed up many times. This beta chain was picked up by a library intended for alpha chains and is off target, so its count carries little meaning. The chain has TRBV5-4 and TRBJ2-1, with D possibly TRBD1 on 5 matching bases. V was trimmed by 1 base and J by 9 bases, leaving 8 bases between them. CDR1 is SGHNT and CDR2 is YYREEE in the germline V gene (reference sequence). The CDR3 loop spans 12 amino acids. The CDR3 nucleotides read TGTGCCAGCAGCTTGAAGGACACTGAGCAGTTCTTC. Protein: CASSLKDTEQFF.

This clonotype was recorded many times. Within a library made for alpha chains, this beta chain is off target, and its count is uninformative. Here the CDR3 DNA reads TGTGCCAGCAGCCCATACAGGGACCGAGGCACTGAAGCTTTCTTT. Amino acids: CASSPYRDRGTEAFF. V usage is TRBV3-1 and J usage is TRBJ1-1; D is perhaps TRBD1 (6 bases). This CDR3 is 15 amino acids long. Germline CDR1 reads LGHDT; CDR2 reads YNNKEL (reference sequence). V was trimmed by 4 bases and J by 4 bases, leaving 16 bases between them.

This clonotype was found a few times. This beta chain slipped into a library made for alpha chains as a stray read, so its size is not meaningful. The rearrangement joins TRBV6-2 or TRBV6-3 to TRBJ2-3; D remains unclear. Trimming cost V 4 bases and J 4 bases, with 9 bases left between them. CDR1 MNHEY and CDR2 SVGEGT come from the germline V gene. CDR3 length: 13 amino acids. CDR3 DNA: TGTGCCAGCAGTTTTAATCCGGCAGATACGCAGTATTTT. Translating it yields CASSFNPADTQYF.

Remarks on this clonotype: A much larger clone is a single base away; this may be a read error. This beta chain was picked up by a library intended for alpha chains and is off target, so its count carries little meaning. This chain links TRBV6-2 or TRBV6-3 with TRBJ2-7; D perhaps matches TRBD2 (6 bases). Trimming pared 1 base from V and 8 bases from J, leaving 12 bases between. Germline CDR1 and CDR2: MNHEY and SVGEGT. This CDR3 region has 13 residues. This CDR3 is CASSYWDWFKQYF. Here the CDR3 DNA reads TGTGCCAGCAGTTACTGGGACTGGTTCAAGCAGTACTTC.

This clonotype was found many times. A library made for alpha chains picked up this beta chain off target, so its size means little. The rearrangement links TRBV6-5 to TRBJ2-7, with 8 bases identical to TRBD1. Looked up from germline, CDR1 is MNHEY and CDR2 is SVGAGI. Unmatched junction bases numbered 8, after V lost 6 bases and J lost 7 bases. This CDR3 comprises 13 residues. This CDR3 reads CASSFPGGGEQYF. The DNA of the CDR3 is TGTGCCAGCAGCTTTCCAGGGGGCGGAGAGCAGTACTTC.

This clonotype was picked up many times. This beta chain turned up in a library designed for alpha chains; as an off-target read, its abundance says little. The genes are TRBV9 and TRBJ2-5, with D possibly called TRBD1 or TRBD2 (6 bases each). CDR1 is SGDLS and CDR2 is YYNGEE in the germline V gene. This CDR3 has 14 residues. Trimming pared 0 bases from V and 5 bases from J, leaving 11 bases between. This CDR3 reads CASSVGGAQETQYF. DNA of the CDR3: TGTGCCAGCAGCGTAGGGGGGGCACAGGAGACCCAGTACTTC.

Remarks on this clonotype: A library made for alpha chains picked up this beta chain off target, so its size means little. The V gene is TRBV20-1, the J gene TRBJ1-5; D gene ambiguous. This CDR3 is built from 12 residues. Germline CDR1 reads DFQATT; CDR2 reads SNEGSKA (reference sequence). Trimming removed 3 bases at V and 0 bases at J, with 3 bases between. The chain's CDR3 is CSASVSNQPQHF. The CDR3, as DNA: TGCAGTGCTAGTGTTAGCAATCAGCCCCAGCATTTT.

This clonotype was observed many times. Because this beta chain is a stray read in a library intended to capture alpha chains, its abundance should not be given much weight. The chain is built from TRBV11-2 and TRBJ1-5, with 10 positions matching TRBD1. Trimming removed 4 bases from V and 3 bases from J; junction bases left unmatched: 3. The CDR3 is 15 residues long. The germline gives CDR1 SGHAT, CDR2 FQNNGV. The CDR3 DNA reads TGTGCCAGCAGCTCCGGGACAGGGGTCAATCAGCCCCAGCATTTT. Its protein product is CASSSGTGVNQPQHF.